The 20 T cell receptor beta chains in this list originate from one sample, sequenced in a study of cytomegalovirus exposure and HLA in healthy donors. 60 Vbeta and 13 Jbeta primers were used in PCR. The method was immunoSEQ multiplex PCR; TCRdb's version includes in-frame clones alone and lacks a portion of them. The specimen's table records around 50,000 clones. Sequenced sample: PBMCs. The receptor set was obtained from a woman aged 45 to 65 in good health and CMV-seropositive.

The chain is built from TRBV27 and TRBJ1-5; 8 nucleotides match TRBD1. Unmatched junction bases numbered 13, after V lost 6 bases and J lost 6 bases. This CDR3 contains 16 residues. Germline assignment: CDR1 MNHEY and CDR2 SMNVEV (reference sequence). This CDR3 reads CASSPRGGQGSQPQHF. DNA for the CDR3: TGTGCCAGCAGCCCCAGGGGAGGACAGGGAAGTCAGCCCCAGCATTTT.

CDR3 in amino acids: CASSVAQGLYETQYF. CDR3 DNA sequence: TGTGCCAGCAGCGTAGCGCAGGGACTCTATGAGACCCAGTACTTC. The chain is built from TRBV9 and TRBJ2-5; TRBD2 is a possible D gene (6 bases). Germline loops: CDR1 SGDLS, CDR2 YYNGEE. The CDR3 has 15 amino acids. V lost 0 bases, J lost 5 bases, and 14 bases lay in between.

The gene calls are TRBV19 and TRBJ2-3; 11 bases line up with TRBD2. Per germline, CDR1 LNHDA and CDR2 SQIVND (reference sequence). CDR3 length: 15 amino acids. With V trimmed by 6 bases and J by 5 bases, 7 bases remained unmatched. CDR3 residues: CASSTLAGVRDTQYF. The CDR3 coding sequence is TGTGCCAGTAGCACACTAGCGGGGGTAAGAGATACGCAGTATTTT.

This rearrangement joins TRBV5-1 to TRBJ2-5; D is perhaps TRBD1 (6 bases). The CDR3 sequence is 16 residues long. Trimming pared 3 bases from V and 5 bases from J, leaving 20 bases between. Germline V gene data show CDR1 as SGHRS and CDR2 as YFSETQ. CDR3 coding DNA: TGCGCCAGCAGCTACATCCCTGGACAAAGGGGGGAGACCCAGTACTTC. Protein sequence: CASSYIPGQRGETQYF.

The V and J genes are TRBV5-1 and TRBJ2-1; perhaps TRBD2 as D (6 bases). Trimming removed 1 base from V and 3 bases from J, with 8 bases in between. This CDR3 spans 14 amino acids. Germline V lookup: CDR1 SGHRS, CDR2 YFSETQ. The chain's CDR3 is CASSLSGDYNEQFF. In DNA, the CDR3 is TGCGCCAGCAGCTTGTCGGGGGACTACAATGAGCAGTTCTTC. The variable domain in full, with the rest retrieved from reference TRBV5-1 and TRBJ2-1, is KAGVTQTPRYLIKTRGQQVTLSCSPISGHRSVSWYQQTPGQGLQFLFEYFSETQRNKGNFPGRFSGRQFSNSRSEMNVSTLELGDSALYLCASSLSGDYNEQFFGPGTRLTVL.

V gene TRBV18 combines with J gene TRBJ2-7, with D perhaps TRBD1 (6 bases). The germline V gene has CDR1 KGHSH and CDR2 LQKENI. The V and J ends lost 4 bases and 5 bases respectively, with 18 bases between them. The CDR3 is 15 residues long. This CDR3 reads CASSLLGGTENEQYF. CDR3 bases: TGTGCCAGCTCACTTCTAGGGGGAACGGAGAACGAGCAGTACTTC.

The V gene is TRBV30, the J gene TRBJ1-6; 7 bases line up with TRBD1. The V and J ends lost 2 bases and 10 bases, in that order; junction bases with no gene match: 14. The CDR3 sequence is 16 residues long. CDR1 GTSNPN and CDR2 SVGIG come from the germline V gene (reference sequence). The CDR3 DNA reads as TGTGCCTGGAGTCCCGACACTGGACAGGTGGGATCACCCCTCCACTTT. This sequence encodes CAWSPDTGQVGSPLHF. The variable domain in full, completed from reference TRBV30 and TRBJ1-6, reads SQTIHQWPATLVQPVGSPLSLECTVEGTSNPNLYWYRQAAGRGLQLLFYSVGIGQISSEVPQNLSASRPQDRQFILSSKKLLLSDSGFYLCAWSPDTGQVGSPLHFGNGTRLTVT.

The V gene is TRBV12-5, the J gene TRBJ1-4; tentative D call: TRBD1 (6 bases). V lost 0 bases and J lost 8, with 16 bases in between. The CDR3 covers 16 residues. The germline gives CDR1 LGHNT, CDR2 FRNRAP. CDR3 in amino acids: CASGLVLVGADEKLFF. CDR3 DNA sequence: TGTGCTAGTGGTTTGGTACTAGTGGGGGCCGACGAAAAACTGTTTTTT.

The chain couples TRBV30 to TRBJ1-2, with a weak D call TRBD1 (5 bases). The V and J ends lost 1 base and 2 bases respectively, with 8 bases between them. Germline assignment: CDR1 GTSNPN and CDR2 SVGIG (reference sequence). This CDR3 has 13 residues. CDR3 protein: CAWSDTGNYGYTF. The CDR3 nucleotides are TGTGCCTGGAGTGATACAGGAAACTATGGCTACACCTTC.

The chain couples TRBV18 to TRBJ1-3, with TRBD1 matching 7 bases. This CDR3 contains 16 residues. Germline assignment: CDR1 KGHSH and CDR2 LQKENI. Germline trimming cut 3 bases from V and 3 bases from J; bases unmatched to any gene: 8. The CDR3: CASSPGKGADGNTIYF. Written as DNA, the CDR3 is TGTGCCAGCTCACCGGGAAAGGGGGCAGATGGAAACACCATATATTTT.

This chain links TRBV15 with TRBJ2-3; tentatively, D is TRBD2 (5 bases). The length of the CDR3 is 13 residues. Trimming removed 3 bases from V and 4 bases from J, with 8 bases in between. Per germline, CDR1 LNHNV and CDR2 YYDKDF (reference sequence). Here the CDR3 DNA reads TGTGCCACCAGCAGGGACTTCTCAGATACGCAGTATTTT. Translated, it gives CATSRDFSDTQYF.

This chain uses TRBV29-1 with TRBJ1-5; D is ambiguous. CDR1 SQVTM and CDR2 ANQGSEA come from the germline V gene. This CDR3 is built from 13 residues. Trimming left V 5 bases short and J 2 bases short, with 10 bases between. The CDR3 DNA is TGCAGCGTTCTCACACATGGCAATCAGCCCCAGCATTTT. Residues: CSVLTHGNQPQHF.

This chain joins TRBV14 and TRBJ1-5; D not resolved. CDR3 length: 14 amino acids. The V end was cut by 1 base, the J end by 2 bases, with 6 bases between. Germline CDR1 and CDR2: SGHDN and FVKESK. In DNA form, the CDR3 reads TGTGCCAGCAGCCAAGGTCAGGGCAATCAGCCCCAGCATTTT. Protein: CASSQGQGNQPQHF.

The chain is built from TRBV27 and TRBJ2-7; D may be TRBD1 (6 bases). Germline values: CDR1 MNHEY, CDR2 SMNVEV (reference sequence). The CDR3 contains 13 residues. V was shortened by 6 bases and J by 5 bases, with 14 bases between the two germline ends. The DNA for the CDR3 is TGTGCCAGCAGGGGACACACGAACCACGAGCAGTACTTC. Translation: CASRGHTNHEQYF.

The rearrangement uses TRBV30 and TRBJ1-5; D remains ambiguous. CDR3 length: 15 amino acids. Germline V lookup: CDR1 GTSNPN, CDR2 SVGIG (reference sequence). V was clipped by 5 bases and J by 3 bases, with 17 bases between them. The DNA of the CDR3 is TGTGCCTGGGGTGGCGGGCTCGGGGACAATCAGCCCCAGCATTTT. Protein product: CAWGGGLGDNQPQHF.

The rearrangement joins TRBV19 to TRBJ2-3, with D perhaps TRBD2 (6 bases). The ends were cut back, 5 bases at V and 0 bases at J, with 12 bases in the middle. Germline V gene data show CDR1 as LNHDA and CDR2 as SQIVND (reference sequence). CDR3 length: 15 residues. The CDR3 sequence is CASSLGLTSTDTQYF. In DNA, the CDR3 is TGTGCCAGTAGTTTGGGACTTACTAGCACAGATACGCAGTATTTT. Combining the CDR3 with reference TRBV19 and TRBJ2-3 gives the whole variable domain DGGITQSPKYLFRKEGQNVTLSCEQNLNHDAMYWYRQDPGQGLRLIYYSQIVNDFQKGDIAEGYSVSREKKESFPLTVTSAQKNPTAFYLCASSLGLTSTDTQYFGPGTRLTVL.

The DNA of the CDR3 is TGTGCCAGCAGCTTCGCGGGGACTACCCAAGAGACCCAGTACTTC. It is translated as CASSFAGTTQETQYF. The chain carries TRBV7-9 and TRBJ2-5; TRBD2 matches at 7 bases. The CDR3 runs to 15 residues. With V trimmed by 3 bases and J by 1 base, 5 bases remained unmatched. CDR1 SEHNR and CDR2 FQNEAQ come from the germline V gene (reference sequence).

The chain has TRBV6-5 and TRBJ1-5; TRBD1 is a possible D gene (6 bases). The V and J ends lost 5 bases and 1 base respectively, with 12 bases between them. From germline, CDR1 is MNHEY and CDR2 SVGAGI. The CDR3 consists of 15 residues. DNA of the CDR3: TGTGCCAGCAGTGCGCAACAGGGCAGCAATCAGCCCCAGCATTTT. This translates into CASSAQQGSNQPQHF.

J is TRBJ1-1 and V is TRBV5-8; D not resolved. The germline CDR1 and CDR2 sequences are SGHTS and YDEGEE. This CDR3 region has 14 residues. Trimming took 0 bases from V and 1 from J, leaving 7 bases between them. The CDR3 coding sequence is TGTGCCAGCAGCTTGGCCGGAGAGAACACTGAAGCTTTCTTT. This gives the protein CASSLAGENTEAFF. The full variable domain, completed using reference TRBV5-8 and TRBJ1-1, is EAGVTQSPTHLIKTRGQQATLRCSPISGHTSVYWYQQALGLGLQFLLWYDEGEERNRGNFPPRFSGRQFPNYSSELNVNALELEDSALYLCASSLAGENTEAFFGQGTRLTVV.

This chain joins TRBV11-2 and TRBJ1-1; a weak D match, TRBD1 (5 bases). V shed 7 bases and J shed 0 bases, with 15 bases lying between them. The CDR3 extends over 15 amino acids. Germline loops: CDR1 SGHAT, CDR2 FQNNGV. The chain's CDR3 is CASTPRGTMNTEAFF. Written as DNA, the CDR3 is TGTGCCAGCACCCCAAGGGGCACGATGAACACTGAAGCTTTCTTT.